The rows below give T cell receptor beta chains drawn from one sample of a study of regulatory T cells in long-lasting Graves disease. MiXCR was run by TCRdb on the multiplex PCR reads, yielding one entry per CDR3 protein. The sample shows a few hundred thousand distinct CDR3 sequences, around a fifth of them seen only once. This material consisted of peripheral blood mononuclear cells (PBMCs), taken when the disease was refractory, from a patient treated with antithyroid drugs. These receptors all stem from a female donor with Graves disease. Each CDR3 is given with its conserved first and last residue. The order of the fields is J gene, CDR3 length, D gene, clone size, V gene, CDR3 protein, CDR3 DNA. The D gene is left open where the match is weak. Size is omitted from some rows. Given values are once, few, many or a class for expanded clones.

TRBJ2-7,12,NA,NA,TRBV12-3/TRBV12-4,CASSLRRGEQYF,TGTGCCAGCAGTCTGCGCAGGGGTGAGCAGTACTTC
TRBJ2-2,19,TRBD2,NA,TRBV20-1,CSASPSLGLAATATGELFF,TGCAGTGCTAGCCCCTCCCTCGGACTAGCGGCGACCGCCACCGGGGAGCTGTTTTTT
TRBJ1-2,13,NA,many,TRBV24-1,CATSDLANYGYTF,TGTGCCACCAGTGATTTGGCGAACTATGGCTACACCTTC
TRBJ2-7,15,NA,many,TRBV6-5,CASSYGGGGSYEQYF,TGTGCCAGCAGTTACGGGGGGGGCGGCTCCTACGAGCAGTACTTC
TRBJ2-5,15,TRBD2,many,TRBV3-1,CASSQVPAGRETQYF,TGTGCCAGCAGCCAGGTTCCAGCGGGAAGAGAGACCCAGTACTTC
TRBJ2-7,15,TRBD2,many,TRBV6-1,CASSAPGLAGYEQYF,TGTGCCAGCAGTGCGCCGGGACTAGCGGGCTACGAGCAGTACTTC
TRBJ2-7,13,NA,many,TRBV7-2,CASSYEAGYEQYF,TGTGCCAGCAGTTACGAAGCAGGCTACGAGCAGTACTTC
TRBJ1-4,13,NA,many,TRBV29-1,CSAYSKGREKLFF,TGCAGCGCATACAGCAAGGGCCGGGAAAAACTGTTTTTT
TRBJ2-1,13,NA,few,TRBV20-1,CSAPGQSYNEQFF,TGCAGTGCCCCGGGACAATCCTACAATGAGCAGTTCTTC
TRBJ2-5,14,NA,many,TRBV7-2,CASSLAGWQETQYF,TGTGCCAGCAGCTTAGCGGGGTGGCAAGAGACCCAGTACTTC
TRBJ2-1,15,NA,NA,TRBV12-3/TRBV12-4,CASTAAGRSYNEQFF,TGTGCCAGCACTGCCGCCGGAAGGTCCTACAATGAGCAGTTCTTC
TRBJ1-3,15,NA,few,TRBV11-2,CASSINQFSGNTIYF,TGTGCCAGCAGCATCAACCAGTTCTCTGGAAACACCATATATTTT
TRBJ1-5,13,NA,many,TRBV6-1,CATRTGSNQPQHF,TGTGCCACCAGAACAGGGAGCAATCAGCCCCAGCATTTT
TRBJ1-1,14,NA,few,TRBV4-1,CASSQDFQNTEAFF,TGCGCCAGCAGCCAAGATTTCCAGAACACTGAAGCTTTCTTT
TRBJ1-5,15,TRBD1,many,TRBV28,CASSLLGQDRQPQHF,TGTGCCAGCAGTTTATTGGGACAGGACCGGCAGCCCCAGCATTTT
TRBJ1-5,14,NA,NA,TRBV6-1,CASRLGLGAQPQHF,TGTGCCAGCAGACTCGGCTTGGGGGCGCAGCCCCAGCATTTT
TRBJ2-7,15,NA,many,TRBV28,CASRDGEHLTYEQYF,TGTGCCAGCAGGGACGGAGAGCACCTGACCTACGAGCAGTACTTC
TRBJ1-5,11,NA,NA,TRBV20-1,CSAGHGQPQHF,TGCAGTGCTGGCCATGGACAGCCCCAGCATTTT
TRBJ2-5,17,TRBD2,many,TRBV6-2/TRBV6-3,CASSLLAGASNRETQYF,TGTGCCAGCAGTTTGTTAGCGGGGGCCTCAAATCGAGAGACCCAGTACTTC
TRBJ2-7,16,NA,few,TRBV27,CASSPFRWEITYEQYF,TGTGCCAGCAGTCCCTTTAGGTGGGAGATTACCTACGAGCAGTACTTC
TRBJ2-7,11,NA,few,TRBV29-1,CSVGTDSEQYF,TGCAGCGTTGGAACCGATAGCGAGCAGTACTTC
TRBJ1-2,14,NA,many,TRBV3-1,CASSPGAPGLGYTF,TGTGCCAGCAGCCCAGGAGCCCCCGGGCTTGGCTACACCTTC
TRBJ2-6,14,TRBD1,NA,TRBV10-1,CASSEGQGTNVLTF,TGCGCCAGCAGTGAGGGACAGGGGACCAACGTCCTGACTTTC
TRBJ1-1,13,NA,NA,TRBV6-2/TRBV6-3,CASSWNQGGEAFF,TGTGCCAGCAGTTGGAACCAGGGAGGCGAAGCTTTCTTT
TRBJ1-6,14,NA,many,TRBV12-3/TRBV12-4,CASSFEAGNSPLHF,TGTGCCAGCAGTTTTGAAGCGGGGAATTCACCCCTCCACTTT
TRBJ1-2,13,NA,NA,TRBV19,CASRDGWNYGYTF,TGTGCCAGTAGGGACGGATGGAACTATGGCTACACCTTC
TRBJ1-2,11,NA,many,TRBV12-3/TRBV12-4,CASSDSVRYTF,TGTGCCAGCAGTGACAGCGTTCGGTACACCTTC
TRBJ1-2,14,NA,many,TRBV14,CASSQSRGIHGYTF,TGTGCCAGCAGCCAAAGCAGGGGCATCCATGGCTACACCTTC
TRBJ2-3,13,NA,few,TRBV7-2,CASSLDKADTQYF,TGTGCCAGCAGCTTAGATAAGGCAGATACGCAGTATTTT
TRBJ1-1,15,TRBD1,many,TRBV11-2,CASSLRTGEGPEAFF,TGTGCCAGCAGCTTAAGGACAGGGGAAGGGCCTGAAGCTTTCTTT
TRBJ1-1,15,TRBD1,many,TRBV11-2,CASSPRTGSNTEAFF,TGTGCCAGCAGCCCCCGGACAGGCTCGAACACTGAAGCTTTCTTT
TRBJ2-5,11,NA,few,TRBV25-1,CASSDEGTQYF,TGTGCCAGCAGTGATGAAGGGACCCAGTACTTC
TRBJ2-1,15,NA,NA,TRBV27,CASSSRAPIYNEQFF,TGTGCCAGCAGTTCAAGGGCTCCGATCTACAATGAGCAGTTCTTC
TRBJ2-1,18,TRBD2,NA,TRBV5-1,CASSPLMTSGSAYNEQFF,TGCGCCAGCAGCCCCTTAATGACTAGCGGGAGCGCCTACAATGAGCAGTTCTTC
TRBJ2-2,12,NA,NA,TRBV6-2/TRBV6-3,CASSWLTGELFF,TGTGCCAGCAGTTGGCTGACCGGGGAGCTGTTTTTT
TRBJ1-3,14,NA,NA,TRBV7-2,CASSLGTSGHTIYF,TGTGCCAGCAGCTTAGGGACGTCGGGACACACCATATATTTT
TRBJ2-6,18,NA,few,TRBV7-9,CASSLAGSYNSGANVLTF,TGTGCCAGCAGCTTAGCAGGGTCCTACAACTCTGGGGCCAACGTCCTGACTTTC
TRBJ2-5,13,NA,few,TRBV29-1,CSVELGRRETQYF,TGCAGCGTTGAACTCGGCCGGCGAGAGACCCAGTACTTC
TRBJ2-7,14,TRBD1,NA,TRBV20-1,CSAPTGGVRNEQYF,TGCAGTGCTCCAACAGGGGGCGTCCGGAACGAGCAGTACTTC
TRBJ2-4,13,NA,few,TRBV19,CASRVGSKNIQYF,TGTGCCAGTAGAGTTGGCAGCAAAAACATTCAGTACTTC
TRBJ2-1,14,NA,NA,TRBV12-3/TRBV12-4,CASTAGSNYNEQFF,TGTGCCAGCACCGCGGGATCGAATTACAATGAGCAGTTCTTC
TRBJ1-4,16,NA,NA,TRBV9,CASSVSPVLAGEKLFF,TGTGCCAGCAGCGTCAGCCCCGTCCTCGCGGGGGAAAAACTGTTTTTT
TRBJ2-2,14,TRBD1,few,TRBV29-1,CSVRATGSAGELFF,TGCAGCGTCCGAGCGACAGGGTCGGCCGGGGAGCTGTTTTTT
TRBJ1-4,18,NA,few,TRBV10-3,CAISDHAGLGRSYEKLFF,TGTGCCATCAGTGATCACGCGGGACTGGGACGGTCCTATGAAAAACTGTTTTTT
TRBJ1-1,12,NA,NA,TRBV30,CGGELTNTEAFF,TGTGGCGGGGAGCTTACGAACACTGAAGCTTTCTTT
TRBJ1-2,13,NA,many,TRBV12-3/TRBV12-4,CASNSDSNYGYTF,TGTGCCAGCAACTCGGACAGTAACTATGGCTACACCTTC
TRBJ2-7,12,NA,many,TRBV3-1,CASSPSTREQYF,TGTGCCAGCAGCCCCTCTACGAGGGAGCAGTACTTC
TRBJ2-7,14,TRBD2,many,TRBV6-1,CASIMGTSLDEQYF,TGTGCCAGCATCATGGGGACTAGCTTGGACGAGCAGTACTTC
TRBJ2-7,13,NA,many,TRBV12-3/TRBV12-4,CASSILRGAEQYF,TGTGCCAGCAGCATTCTACGGGGGGCCGAGCAGTACTTC
TRBJ2-7,15,TRBD2,few,TRBV7-8,CASSLAWEGPYEQYF,TGTGCCAGCAGCTTAGCGTGGGAGGGACCCTACGAGCAGTACTTC
TRBJ1-1,14,NA,NA,TRBV19,CASSRQPQNTEAFF,TGTGCCAGTAGTAGACAGCCCCAGAACACTGAAGCTTTCTTT
TRBJ1-4,15,NA,NA,TRBV7-9,CASSLGDLPGEKLFF,TGTGCCAGCAGCTTGGGCGACCTGCCTGGTGAAAAACTGTTTTTT